These 26 T cell receptor beta chains share one sample of origin, sequenced in a study of T cell responses to AZD1222 COVID-19 vaccine. Assay used: immunoSEQ multiplex PCR; TCRdb lists only in-frame clones, some missing. Found here are over 120,000 clones, 92% of them singletons; the top ten hold about 3.7%. This sample comprised peripheral blood, obtained 28 days after the second AZD1222 dose. The source is an adult who received the AZD1222 COVID-19 vaccine.

V and J are TRBV5-6 and TRBJ2-7; maybe TRBD1 (6 bases). Germline V gives CDR1 SGHDT, CDR2 YYEEEE. The CDR3 has 14 amino acids. With 4 bases removed from V and 2 bases from J, the gap between germline ends came to 13 bases. Here the CDR3 DNA reads TGTGCCAGCAGCCCAACAGGGATCCCCTACGAGCAGTACTTC. It translates to CASSPTGIPYEQYF.

This chain uses TRBV12-3 or TRBV12-4 with TRBJ1-3, with D unresolved. CDR3 length: 13 residues. Trimming took 3 bases from V and 8 from J, leaving 11 bases between them. DNA for the CDR3: TGTGCCAGCAGTTTTGGGCATAGAGACACCATATATTTT. This translates into CASSFGHRDTIYF.

The rearrangement links TRBV28 to TRBJ1-2; D gene unclear. CDR1 and CDR2 (germline): MDHEN, SYDVKM. The V end lost 10 bases, the J end lost 3 bases, and 12 bases lay between the germline ends. The CDR3 loop spans 12 amino acids. CDR3 sequence: CAIRSSDYGYTF. As DNA, the CDR3 is TGTGCCATCCGCAGCAGTGACTATGGCTACACCTTC.

About this clone itself: This sample also contains other DNA sequences that code for the same CDR3. V and J are TRBV7-3 and TRBJ2-1, with D maybe TRBD2 (5 bases). Trimming took off 1 base at V and 7 bases at J, with 5 bases between the two ends. CDR3 size: 12 residues. Germline V gene sequence: CDR1 SGHTA, CDR2 FQGTGA. The DNA for the CDR3 is TGTGCCAGCAGCTTAAGAGGGAATGAGCAGTTCTTC. Its protein product is CASSLRGNEQFF. Full variable domain (rest looked up from reference TRBV7-3 and TRBJ2-1): GAGVSQTPSNKVTEKGKYVELRCDPISGHTALYWYRQSLGQGPEFLIYFQGTGAADDSGLPNDRFFAVRPEGSVSTLKIQRTERGDSAVYLCASSLRGNEQFFGPGTRLTVL.

The genes are TRBV6-5 and TRBJ1-1, with a weak D call TRBD1 (5 bases). Trimming took 0 bases from V and 7 from J, leaving 12 bases between them. Germline V gene data show CDR1 as MNHEY and CDR2 as SVGAGI. The length of the CDR3 is 14 residues. As DNA, the CDR3 is TGTGCCAGCAGTTACTCGAAGAGGGGCGTTGAAGCTTTCTTT. It translates to CASSYSKRGVEAFF.

The rearrangement joins TRBV7-9 to TRBJ1-3; D is perhaps TRBD1 (5 bases). Germline V CDR1 and CDR2: SEHNR, FQNEAQ (reference sequence). V was cut by 5 bases and J by 0 bases, with 14 bases left in between. The CDR3 runs to 16 residues. This CDR3 reads CASSPKTGLSGNTIYF. In DNA, the CDR3 is TGTGCCAGCAGCCCGAAAACGGGGCTCTCTGGAAACACCATATATTTT.

This sequence joins TRBV18 and TRBJ1-5, with a tentative D call TRBD1 (5 bases). This CDR3 comprises 15 residues. Trimming cost V 2 bases and J 4 bases, with 12 bases left between them. CDR1 is KGHSH, CDR2 LQKENI, per germline. The CDR3 loop is CASSPYEGRNQPQHF. CDR3 sequence (DNA): TGTGCCAGCTCACCATACGAGGGGAGGAATCAGCCCCAGCATTTT.

The chain carries TRBV7-8 and TRBJ1-3, with TRBD1 identical over 7 bases. V was clipped by 5 bases and J by 0 bases; unmatched bases: 7. Germline V lookup: CDR1 SGHVS, CDR2 FQNEAQ. The CDR3 is 16 amino acids. CDR3 loop: CASSPRTGPSGNTIYF. The CDR3 nucleotides read TGTGCCAGCAGCCCCCGGACAGGCCCCTCTGGAAACACCATATATTTT.

The chain employs TRBV9 and TRBJ1-3, with D tentatively TRBD1 (5 bases). Germline-derived CDR1 and CDR2 are SGDLS and YYNGEE. Trimming took off 7 bases at V and 4 bases at J, with 9 bases between the two ends. This CDR3 is 12 amino acids long. The CDR3: CASGGVGNTIYF. For the CDR3, the DNA is TGTGCCAGCGGAGGGGTCGGAAACACCATATATTTT.

This chain uses TRBV11-2 with TRBJ1-1; tentatively, D is TRBD1 (6 bases). This CDR3 contains 13 residues. The germline V and J ends were trimmed by 5 bases and 6 bases, with 13 bases remaining between them. Germline lookup yields CDR1 SGHAT and CDR2 FQNNGV. CDR3 region: CASSGGGVSEAFF. The CDR3 nucleotides read TGTGCCAGCAGCGGAGGGGGGGTGTCTGAAGCTTTCTTT.

This chain connects TRBV21-1 to TRBJ2-1; the table's TRBD2 call for D was not verified on the DNA. TRBV21-1 is noted as a pseudogene. CDR3 length equals 16 residues. The CDR3 nucleotides are TGTGCCAGCAGCAAACTAGCGGGAGTCCCCAACAATGAGCAGTTCTTC. Translation gives CASSKLAGVPNNEQFF.

The chain combines TRBV27 with TRBJ2-5; TRBD1 agrees at 8 bases. The trim removed 6 bases at V and 4 bases at J, leaving 4 bases unmatched. CDR3 length: 13 residues. The V gene's germline CDR1 is MNHEY and CDR2 SMNVEV (reference sequence). The CDR3 loop reads CASRARGRETQYF. In DNA form, the CDR3 reads TGTGCCAGCAGGGCCAGGGGGCGAGAGACCCAGTACTTC.

The rearrangement links TRBV28 to TRBJ1-1; perhaps TRBD1 as D (6 bases). CDR1 and CDR2 from the germline V gene are MDHEN and SYDVKM. This CDR3 contains 14 residues. With 5 bases removed from V and 4 bases from J, the gap between germline ends came to 14 bases. The CDR3 DNA is TGTGCCAGCAGTCTCAGCTTAGGGGGCACTGAAGCTTTCTTT. Translation gives CASSLSLGGTEAFF.

V gene TRBV9 combines with J gene TRBJ2-7; D is undetermined. V was shortened by 0 bases and J by 2 bases, with 9 bases between the two germline ends. The CDR3 contains 14 residues. Germline CDR1 is SGDLS and CDR2 is YYNGEE. As DNA, the CDR3 is TGTGCCAGCAGCGTAGCTTCAGTAGCCTACGAGCAGTACTTC. Translated, it gives CASSVASVAYEQYF.

CDR3 amino acids: CASSSPGGQGRLTDTQYF. CDR3 coding DNA: TGCGCCAGCAGCTCTCCGGGCGGTCAGGGGAGGTTAACAGATACGCAGTATTTT. The rearrangement links TRBV5-1 to TRBJ2-3; tentatively, D is TRBD1 or TRBD2 (6 bases each). Germline V CDR1 and CDR2: SGHRS, YFSETQ. Trimming shortened V by 3 bases and J by 3 bases, and 23 bases separated the two germline ends. The CDR3 is 18 amino acids. Together with reference TRBV5-1 and TRBJ2-3, the CDR3 gives the full variable domain: KAGVTQTPRYLIKTRGQQVTLSCSPISGHRSVSWYQQTPGQGLQFLFEYFSETQRNKGNFPGRFSGRQFSNSRSEMNVSTLELGDSALYLCASSSPGGQGRLTDTQYFGPGTRLTVL.

V usage is TRBV5-1 and J usage is TRBJ2-1; 12 nucleotides agree with TRBD2. The CDR3 has 17 residues. The V and J ends lost 6 bases and 4 bases, in that order; junction bases with no gene match: 11. Germline V gives CDR1 SGHRS, CDR2 YFSETQ. CDR3: CASTRLAGDFLYNEQFF. CDR3 DNA sequence: TGCGCCAGCACCCGACTAGCGGGAGATTTCCTTTACAATGAGCAGTTCTTC.

V usage is TRBV7-2 and J usage is TRBJ1-5; no clear D. V lost 4 bases to trimming and J lost 7 bases, with 11 bases between them. This CDR3 has 13 amino acids. From germline, CDR1 is SGHTA and CDR2 FQGNSA. The CDR3 DNA is TGTGCCAGCAGCTATAAGAAGGGACAGCCCCAGCATTTT. Its protein is CASSYKKGQPQHF.

The gene calls are TRBV27 and TRBJ2-2; D is ambiguous. The CDR3 totals 15 residues. Trimming took 2 bases from V and 0 from J, leaving 7 bases between them. Germline V gene sequence: CDR1 MNHEY, CDR2 SMNVEV (reference sequence). For the CDR3, the DNA is TGTGCCAGCAGTTTAAGTTGGACGAACACCGGGGAGCTGTTTTTT. The encoded protein is CASSLSWTNTGELFF.

The chain carries TRBV7-9 and TRBJ1-5; tentative D call: TRBD1 (5 bases). V lost 0 bases, J lost 5 bases, and 8 bases lay in between. This CDR3 contains 14 residues. Germline values: CDR1 SEHNR, CDR2 FQNEAQ (reference sequence). This CDR3 reads CASSLAGDHQPQHF. The CDR3 DNA follows: TGTGCCAGCAGCTTAGCGGGGGATCATCAGCCCCAGCATTTT.

The J gene is TRBJ2-6, the V gene TRBV28; D is perhaps TRBD1 or TRBD2 (5 bases each). Per the germline V gene, CDR1 is MDHEN and CDR2 is SYDVKM. Trimming left V 6 bases short and J 2 bases short, with 14 bases between. The CDR3 is 16 amino acids. In nucleotides, the CDR3 is TGTGCCAGCAGGCCACCGGGGCGCACTGGGGCCAACGTCCTGACTTTC. This codes for CASRPPGRTGANVLTF.

This chain connects TRBV7-9 to TRBJ2-1; 9 nucleotides match TRBD2. This CDR3 is 17 amino acids long. V gave up 5 bases and J gave up 5 bases; unmatched junction bases: 13. The germline gives CDR1 SEHNR, CDR2 FQNEAQ (reference sequence). CDR3 amino acids: CASSPPLAGGGDNEQFF. CDR3 bases: TGTGCCAGCAGCCCACCTCTTGCGGGAGGGGGGGACAATGAGCAGTTCTTC.

The genes are TRBV10-3 and TRBJ1-2; D is unresolved. V lost 2 bases and J 2 bases, leaving 6 bases between the germline ends. The length of the CDR3 is 13 residues. CDR1 ENHRY and CDR2 SYGVKD come from the germline V gene. This CDR3 reads CAISEERNYGYTF. DNA of the CDR3: TGTGCCATCAGTGAGGAGAGGAACTATGGCTACACCTTC.

This chain joins TRBV5-6 and TRBJ2-6; no definite D call. Germline V gene data show CDR1 as SGHDT and CDR2 as YYEEEE. This CDR3 contains 17 residues. Trimming cost V 6 bases and J 8 bases, with 24 bases left between them. The CDR3 sequence: CASITRSGVRQTNVLTF. Written as DNA, the CDR3 is TGTGCCAGCATCACCAGAAGTGGGGTACGTCAGACCAACGTCCTGACTTTC.

V and J are TRBV28 and TRBJ1-3; unclear D gene. Deletions cut 6 bases from V and 2 bases from J, with 14 bases between. This CDR3 comprises 15 residues. The germline CDR1 and CDR2 sequences are MDHEN and SYDVKM. The chain's CDR3 is CASSLQQAPGNTIYF. The DNA of the CDR3 is TGTGCCAGCAGCCTCCAGCAGGCCCCTGGAAACACCATATATTTT. Drawing the rest from reference TRBV28 and TRBJ1-3, the complete variable domain is DVKVTQSSRYLVKRTGEKVFLECVQDMDHENMFWYRQDPGLGLRLIYFSYDVKMKEKGDIPEGYSVSREKKERFSLILESASTNQTSMYLCASSLQQAPGNTIYFGEGSWLTVV.

The chain carries TRBV2 and TRBJ1-2, with D possibly TRBD1 on 6 matching bases. There are 13 residues in the CDR3. V was pared by 6 bases and J by 6 bases, with 14 bases between. Per the germline V gene, CDR1 is SNHLY and CDR2 is FYNNEI. The CDR3 nucleotides read TGTGCCAGCAGCGACAGGCCAGGAGATGGCTACACCTTC. This gives the protein CASSDRPGDGYTF.

The V gene is TRBV12-5, the J gene TRBJ2-5; the D call may be TRBD1 or TRBD2 (5 bases each). Germline V gene sequence: CDR1 LGHNT, CDR2 FRNRAP. This CDR3 contains 13 residues. V was cut by 5 bases and J by 5 bases, with 12 bases left in between. CDR3 sequence (DNA): TGTGCTAGTGGTGCAGGGCGAGGGGAGACCCAGTACTTC. Its protein product is CASGAGRGETQYF.